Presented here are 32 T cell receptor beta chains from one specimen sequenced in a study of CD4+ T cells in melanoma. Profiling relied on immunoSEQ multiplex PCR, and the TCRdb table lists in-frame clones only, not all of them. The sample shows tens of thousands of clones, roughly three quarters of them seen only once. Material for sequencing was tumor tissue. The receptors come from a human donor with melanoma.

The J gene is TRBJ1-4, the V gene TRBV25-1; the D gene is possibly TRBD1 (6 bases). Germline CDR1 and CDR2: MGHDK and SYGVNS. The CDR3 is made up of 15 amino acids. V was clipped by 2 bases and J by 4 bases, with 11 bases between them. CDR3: CASSEGGAGNEKLFF. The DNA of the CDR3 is TGTGCCAGCAGTGAAGGGGGGGCTGGTAATGAAAAACTGTTTTTT.

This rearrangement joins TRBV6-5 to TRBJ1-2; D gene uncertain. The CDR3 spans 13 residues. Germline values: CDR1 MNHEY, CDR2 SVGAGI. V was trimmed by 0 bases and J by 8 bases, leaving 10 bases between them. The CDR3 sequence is CASSYSGKGGYTF. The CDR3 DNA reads TGTGCCAGCAGTTACTCTGGAAAGGGAGGCTACACCTTC.

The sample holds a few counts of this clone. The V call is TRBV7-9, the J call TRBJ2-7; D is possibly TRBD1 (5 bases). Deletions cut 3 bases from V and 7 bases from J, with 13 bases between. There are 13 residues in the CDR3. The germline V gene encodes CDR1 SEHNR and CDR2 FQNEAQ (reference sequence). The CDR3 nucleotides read TGTGCCAGCAGCTTGGGGCCAGCCAGTGAGCAGTACTTC. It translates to CASSLGPASEQYF.

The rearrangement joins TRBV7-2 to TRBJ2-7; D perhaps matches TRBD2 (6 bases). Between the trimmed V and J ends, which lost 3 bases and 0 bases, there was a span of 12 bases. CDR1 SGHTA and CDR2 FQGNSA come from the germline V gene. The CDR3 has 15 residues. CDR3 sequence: CASSLAAGSSYEQYF. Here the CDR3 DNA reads TGTGCCAGCAGCTTGGCCGCCGGGAGCTCCTACGAGCAGTACTTC.

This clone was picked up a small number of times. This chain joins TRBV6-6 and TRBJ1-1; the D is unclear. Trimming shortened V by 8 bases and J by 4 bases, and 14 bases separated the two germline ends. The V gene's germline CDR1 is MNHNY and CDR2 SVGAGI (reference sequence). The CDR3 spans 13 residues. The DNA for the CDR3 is TGTGCCAGCCACTTAACGGTTGGCACTGAAGCTTTCTTT. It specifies CASHLTVGTEAFF.

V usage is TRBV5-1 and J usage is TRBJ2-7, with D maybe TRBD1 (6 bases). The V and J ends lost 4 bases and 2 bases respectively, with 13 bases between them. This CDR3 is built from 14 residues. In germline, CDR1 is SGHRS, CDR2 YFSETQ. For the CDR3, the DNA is TGCGCCAGCAGCGCAAGGACAGCCACCTACGAGCAGTACTTC. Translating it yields CASSARTATYEQYF.

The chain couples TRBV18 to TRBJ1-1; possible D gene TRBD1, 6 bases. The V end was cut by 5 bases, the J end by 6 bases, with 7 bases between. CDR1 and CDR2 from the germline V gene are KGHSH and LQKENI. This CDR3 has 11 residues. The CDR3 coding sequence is TGTGCCAGCTCAGCAGGGGCTGAAGCTTTCTTT. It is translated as CASSAGAEAFF.

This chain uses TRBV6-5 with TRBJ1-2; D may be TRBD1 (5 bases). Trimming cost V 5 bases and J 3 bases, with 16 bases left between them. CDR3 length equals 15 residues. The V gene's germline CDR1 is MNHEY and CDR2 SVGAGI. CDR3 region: CASSGAAGKDYGYTF. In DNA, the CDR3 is TGTGCCAGCAGTGGGGCGGCAGGGAAAGACTATGGCTACACCTTC.

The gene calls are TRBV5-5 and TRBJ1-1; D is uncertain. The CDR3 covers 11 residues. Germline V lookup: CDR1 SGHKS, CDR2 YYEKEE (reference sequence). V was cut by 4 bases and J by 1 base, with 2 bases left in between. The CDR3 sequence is CASSGNTEAFF. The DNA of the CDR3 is TGTGCCAGCAGCGGGAACACTGAAGCTTTCTTT.

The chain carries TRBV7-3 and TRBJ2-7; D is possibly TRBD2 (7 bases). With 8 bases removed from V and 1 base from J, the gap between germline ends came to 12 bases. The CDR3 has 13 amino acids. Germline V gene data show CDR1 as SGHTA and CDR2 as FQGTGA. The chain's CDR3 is CASGGGTSYEQYF. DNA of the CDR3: TGTGCCAGCGGGGGGGGCACTTCCTACGAGCAGTACTTC.

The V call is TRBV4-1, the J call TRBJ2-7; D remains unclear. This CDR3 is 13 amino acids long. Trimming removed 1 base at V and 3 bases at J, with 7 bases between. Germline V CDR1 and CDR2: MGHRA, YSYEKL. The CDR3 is CASSQADLYEQYF. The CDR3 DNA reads TGCGCCAGCAGCCAAGCTGATCTCTACGAGCAGTACTTC.

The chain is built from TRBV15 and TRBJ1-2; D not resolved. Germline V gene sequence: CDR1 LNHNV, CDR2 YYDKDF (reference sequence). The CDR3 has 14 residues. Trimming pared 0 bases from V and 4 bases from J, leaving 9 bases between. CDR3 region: CATSRDYDIYGYTF. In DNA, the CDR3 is TGTGCCACCAGCAGAGACTACGACATCTATGGCTACACCTTC.

CDR3 amino acids: CASSQGGFYGYTF. The CDR3, as DNA: TGTGCCAGCAGTCAGGGCGGGTTCTATGGCTACACCTTC. The chain links TRBV28 to TRBJ1-2; D might be TRBD1 (5 bases). The CDR3 is 13 amino acids. Germline loops: CDR1 MDHEN, CDR2 SYDVKM. V shed 5 bases and J shed 4 bases, with 11 bases lying between them.

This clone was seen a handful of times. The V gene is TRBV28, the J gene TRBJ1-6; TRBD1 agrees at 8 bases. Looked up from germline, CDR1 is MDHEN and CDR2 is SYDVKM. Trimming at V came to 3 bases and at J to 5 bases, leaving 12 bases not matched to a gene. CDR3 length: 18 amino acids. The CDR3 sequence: CASSFLPGTGENNSPLHF. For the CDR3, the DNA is TGTGCCAGCAGTTTTCTACCCGGGACAGGAGAAAATAATTCACCCCTCCACTTT.

CDR3 nucleotide sequence: TGTGCCAGCAGGACTCAGGAGAACTATGGCTACACCTTC. Protein: CASRTQENYGYTF. The chain uses TRBV6-5 and TRBJ1-2; D unresolved. The V end lost 6 bases, the J end lost 2 bases, and 10 bases lay between the germline ends. The CDR3 loop spans 13 amino acids. CDR1 and CDR2 from the germline V gene are MNHEY and SVGAGI.

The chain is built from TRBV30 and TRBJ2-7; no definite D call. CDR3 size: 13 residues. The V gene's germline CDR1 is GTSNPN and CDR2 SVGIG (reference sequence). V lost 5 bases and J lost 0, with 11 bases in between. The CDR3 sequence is CAWDRVISYEQYF. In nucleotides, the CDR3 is TGTGCCTGGGATCGGGTGATCTCCTACGAGCAGTACTTC.

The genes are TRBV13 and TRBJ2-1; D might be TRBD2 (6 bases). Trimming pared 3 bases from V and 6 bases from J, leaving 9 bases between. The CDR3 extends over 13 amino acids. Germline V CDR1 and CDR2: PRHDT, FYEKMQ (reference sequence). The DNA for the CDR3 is TGTGCCAGCAGCTTCGCAGCGGGCAATGAGCAGTTCTTC. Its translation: CASSFAAGNEQFF.

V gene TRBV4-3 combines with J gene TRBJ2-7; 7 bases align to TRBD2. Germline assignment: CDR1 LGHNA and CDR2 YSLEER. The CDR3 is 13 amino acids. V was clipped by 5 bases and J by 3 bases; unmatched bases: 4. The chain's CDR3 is CASSSERGYEQYF. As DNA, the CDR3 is TGCGCCAGCAGCTCGGAGCGGGGCTACGAGCAGTACTTC.

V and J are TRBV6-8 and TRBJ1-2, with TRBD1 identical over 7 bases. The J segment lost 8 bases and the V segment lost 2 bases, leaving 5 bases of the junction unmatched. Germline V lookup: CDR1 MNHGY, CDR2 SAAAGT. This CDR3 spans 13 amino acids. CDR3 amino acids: CASSYRGRGGYTF. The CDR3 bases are TGTGCCAGCAGTTACAGGGGGCGGGGCGGCTACACCTTC.

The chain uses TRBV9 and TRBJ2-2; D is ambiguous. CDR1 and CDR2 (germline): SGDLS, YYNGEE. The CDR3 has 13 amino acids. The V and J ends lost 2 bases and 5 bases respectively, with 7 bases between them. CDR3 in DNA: TGTGCCAGCAGCGTCCCACGGACCGGGGAGCTGTTTTTT. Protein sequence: CASSVPRTGELFF.

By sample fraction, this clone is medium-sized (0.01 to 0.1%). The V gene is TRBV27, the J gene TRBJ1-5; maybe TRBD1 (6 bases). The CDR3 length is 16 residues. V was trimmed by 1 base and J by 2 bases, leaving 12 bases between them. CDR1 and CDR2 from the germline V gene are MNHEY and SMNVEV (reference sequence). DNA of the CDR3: TGTGCCAGCAGTTTATTCTCCAGGGGAGGCAATCAGCCCCAGCATTTT. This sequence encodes CASSLFSRGGNQPQHF.

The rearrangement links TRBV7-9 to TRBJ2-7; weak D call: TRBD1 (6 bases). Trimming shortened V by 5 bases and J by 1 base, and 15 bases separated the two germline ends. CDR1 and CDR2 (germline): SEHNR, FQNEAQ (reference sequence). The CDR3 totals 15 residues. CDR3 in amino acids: CASSAPGTYSYEQYF. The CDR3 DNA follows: TGTGCCAGCAGCGCGCCCGGGACATATTCCTACGAGCAGTACTTC.

This CDR3 is CASSSRAGGPNEQFF. The DNA of the CDR3 is TGTGCCAGTAGTAGTAGAGCGGGGGGGCCCAATGAGCAGTTCTTC. This chain links TRBV19 with TRBJ2-1, with 10 positions matching TRBD2. From germline, CDR1 is LNHDA and CDR2 SQIVND (reference sequence). J was trimmed by 6 bases and V by 4 bases; bases with no gene match: 6. The CDR3 loop spans 15 amino acids.

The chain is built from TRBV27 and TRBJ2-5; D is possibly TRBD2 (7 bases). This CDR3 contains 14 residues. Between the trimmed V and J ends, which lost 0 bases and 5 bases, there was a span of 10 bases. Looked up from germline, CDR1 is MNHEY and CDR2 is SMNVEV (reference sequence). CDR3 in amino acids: CASSLSGGRETQYF. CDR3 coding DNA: TGTGCCAGCAGTTTATCGGGGGGGCGGGAGACCCAGTACTTC.

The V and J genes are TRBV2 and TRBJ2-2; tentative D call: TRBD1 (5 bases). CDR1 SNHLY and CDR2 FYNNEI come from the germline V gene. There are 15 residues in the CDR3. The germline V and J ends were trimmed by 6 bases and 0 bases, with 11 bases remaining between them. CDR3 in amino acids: CASSLSGPNTGELFF. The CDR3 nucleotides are TGTGCCAGCAGCTTATCAGGGCCGAACACCGGGGAGCTGTTTTTT. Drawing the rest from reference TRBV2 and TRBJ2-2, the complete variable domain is EPEVTQTPSHQVTQMGQEVILRCVPISNHLYFYWYRQILGQKVEFLVSFYNNEISEKSEIFDDQFSVERPDGSNFTLKIRSTKLEDSAMYFCASSLSGPNTGELFFGEGSRLTVL.

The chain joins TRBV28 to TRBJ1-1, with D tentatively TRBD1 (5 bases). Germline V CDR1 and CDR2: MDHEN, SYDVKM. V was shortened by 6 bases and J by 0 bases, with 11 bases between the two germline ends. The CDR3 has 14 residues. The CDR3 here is CASRLREMNTEAFF. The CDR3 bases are TGTGCCAGCAGACTCAGGGAAATGAACACTGAAGCTTTCTTT.

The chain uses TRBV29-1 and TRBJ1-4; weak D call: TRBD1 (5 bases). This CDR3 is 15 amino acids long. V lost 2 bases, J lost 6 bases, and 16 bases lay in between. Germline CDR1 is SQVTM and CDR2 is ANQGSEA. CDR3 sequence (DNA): TGCAGCGTTGAAAGTCGGGGCCAGGAGGATGAAAAACTGTTTTTT. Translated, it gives CSVESRGQEDEKLFF.

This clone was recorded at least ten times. The CDR3 DNA is TGTGCCAGCAGTTGGAACCGGGACAGAGTCTACAATGAGCAGTTCTTC. Protein product: CASSWNRDRVYNEQFF. The gene calls are TRBV27 and TRBJ2-1; 7 nucleotides line up with TRBD1. The CDR3 runs to 16 residues. The junction had 9 bases not matched to a gene; V was cut back by 4 bases and J by 3 bases. From germline, CDR1 is MNHEY and CDR2 SMNVEV (reference sequence).

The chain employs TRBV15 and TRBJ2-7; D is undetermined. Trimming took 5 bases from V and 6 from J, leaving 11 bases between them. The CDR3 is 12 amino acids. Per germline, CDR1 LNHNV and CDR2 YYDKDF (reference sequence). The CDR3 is CATSGKFPEQYF. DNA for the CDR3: TGTGCCACCAGCGGGAAGTTCCCCGAGCAGTACTTC.

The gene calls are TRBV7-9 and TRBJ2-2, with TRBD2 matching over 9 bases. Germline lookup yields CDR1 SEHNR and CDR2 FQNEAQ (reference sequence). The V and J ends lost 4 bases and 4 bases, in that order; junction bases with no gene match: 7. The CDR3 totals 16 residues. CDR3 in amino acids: CASSSRLAGFTGELFF. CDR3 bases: TGTGCCAGCAGCTCTCGTCTAGCGGGGTTCACCGGGGAGCTGTTTTTT.

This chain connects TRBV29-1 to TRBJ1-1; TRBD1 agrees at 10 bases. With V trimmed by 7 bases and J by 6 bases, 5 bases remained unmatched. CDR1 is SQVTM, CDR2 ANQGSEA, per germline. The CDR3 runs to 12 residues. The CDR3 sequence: CSGTGGLSEAFF. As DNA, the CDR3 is TGCAGCGGGACAGGGGGACTCTCTGAAGCTTTCTTT.

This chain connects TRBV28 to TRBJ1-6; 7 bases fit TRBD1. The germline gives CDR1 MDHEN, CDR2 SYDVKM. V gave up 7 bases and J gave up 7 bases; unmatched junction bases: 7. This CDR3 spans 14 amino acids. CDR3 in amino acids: CASNRGPQNSPLHF. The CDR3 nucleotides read TGTGCCAGCAACAGGGGTCCCCAAAATTCACCCCTCCACTTT.